This entry lists 26 T cell receptor beta chains sequenced from one sample in a study of beta chain features in type 1 diabetes (dated by TCRdb to the late 2010s). Receptors were amplified or captured by the immunoSEQ multiplex PCR assay. The entire amount of isolated RNA was reverse transcribed using the High Capacity cDNA Reverse Transcription Kit, so the sequenced TCRB transcripts were expressed ones. Here the immuneACCESS table is served through TCRdb, limited to in-frame sequences with V and J called. Missing clones are a known gap in these copies; in checked studies unresolved V genes cover under half, and the rest lacks a known reason. The sample records roughly 450,000 clones, approximately 13% of which are singletons. The top ten hold roughly 0.036% of the sample. The sample consisted of naive CD4+ T cells from blood. The sample's cell subset or site label, in plain terms: true naive CD4+ T cells. The receptors derive from a man aged 25 to 40 in good health.

The rearrangement uses TRBV4-3 and TRBJ2-7; D may correspond to TRBD1 or TRBD2 (5 bases each). Looked up from germline, CDR1 is LGHNA and CDR2 is YSLEER. The CDR3 consists of 15 residues. Trimming shortened V by 1 base and J by 2 bases, and 12 bases separated the two germline ends. The chain's CDR3 is CASSQGVPGPYEQYF. The CDR3 nucleotides are TGCGCCAGCAGCCAAGGGGTACCGGGGCCCTACGAGCAGTACTTC.

J is TRBJ2-1 and V is TRBV5-1, with a tentative D call TRBD1 (6 bases). Trimming removed 1 base from V and 0 bases from J, with 8 bases in between. Germline V gene data show CDR1 as SGHRS and CDR2 as YFSETQ. CDR3 length equals 15 residues. The CDR3: CASSLTGLSYNEQFF. The CDR3, as DNA: TGCGCCAGCAGCTTGACAGGGCTCTCCTACAATGAGCAGTTCTTC.

This clone occurred a few times. The rearrangement joins TRBV29-1 to TRBJ1-2; TRBD1 agrees at 7 bases. In germline, CDR1 is SQVTM, CDR2 ANQGSEA. The CDR3 covers 13 residues. The J segment lost 4 bases and the V segment lost 6 bases, leaving 8 bases of the junction unmatched. Here the CDR3 reads CSVLYRGGYGYTF. CDR3 in DNA: TGCAGCGTCCTTTACAGGGGCGGCTATGGCTACACCTTC.

This clone was seen repeatedly, ten times or more. The chain carries TRBV29-1 and TRBJ1-2; D is undetermined. Germline V CDR1 and CDR2: SQVTM, ANQGSEA. Between the trimmed V and J ends, which lost 7 bases and 0 bases, there was a span of 9 bases. This CDR3 contains 12 residues. The CDR3: CSGTVTNYGYTF. CDR3 nucleotide sequence: TGCAGCGGCACAGTCACTAACTATGGCTACACCTTC.

This clone was observed a handful of times. This chain uses TRBV29-1 with TRBJ2-3, with D perhaps TRBD2 (6 bases). V gave up 7 bases and J gave up 2 bases, with 10 bases separating them. The germline V gene encodes CDR1 SQVTM and CDR2 ANQGSEA. The CDR3 runs 12 residues. As DNA, the CDR3 is TGCAGCGGGCGGGGACTCACAGATACGCAGTATTTT. Translated: CSGRGLTDTQYF.

This clone came up a few times. The same CDR3 is also encoded by other DNA sequences in this sample. J is TRBJ2-3 and V is TRBV5-1, with TRBD2 identical over 9 bases. CDR3 length: 15 residues. J was trimmed by 1 base and V by 0 bases; bases with no gene match: 0. Germline CDR1 reads SGHRS; CDR2 reads YFSETQ. The CDR3 sequence: CASSLGLAGTDTQYF. DNA of the CDR3: TGCGCCAGCAGCTTGGGACTAGCGGGCACAGATACGCAGTATTTT.

Comment on this clone: This specimen includes other DNA sequences encoding the same CDR3. The CDR3 reads CASSSLAGGYNEQFF. The CDR3 nucleotides are TGTGCCAGCAGCTCGCTAGCGGGAGGGTACAATGAGCAGTTCTTC. The chain has TRBV7-9 and TRBJ2-1, with TRBD2 matching over 12 bases. The trim removed 4 bases at V and 4 bases at J, leaving 2 bases unmatched. The CDR3 extends over 15 amino acids. In germline, CDR1 is SEHNR, CDR2 FQNEAQ (reference sequence).

This clone was observed a handful of times. The CDR3 nucleotides read TGCGCCAGCAGTAACTCACAAGAGACCCAGTACTTC. This translates into CASSNSQETQYF. J is TRBJ2-5 and V is TRBV10-1, with D unclear. This CDR3 spans 12 amino acids. Germline V gene lookup returns CDR1 WNHNN and CDR2 SYGVQD (reference sequence). V dropped 5 bases and J dropped 2 bases, with 6 bases sitting between them.

This chain links TRBV5-1 with TRBJ2-6; tentative D call: TRBD2 (6 bases). Looked up from germline, CDR1 is SGHRS and CDR2 is YFSETQ. The CDR3 contains 16 residues. V lost 2 bases and J lost 6, with 15 bases in between. CDR3 coding DNA: TGCGCCAGCAGCTTAGGGCAGTCACTAGCGGCCAACGTCCTGACTTTC. This codes for CASSLGQSLAANVLTF.

This clone has only a few counts. The V and J genes are TRBV9 and TRBJ2-5; D remains unclear. The CDR3 is 15 amino acids. V was trimmed by 0 bases and J by 2 bases, leaving 11 bases between them. Germline lookup yields CDR1 SGDLS and CDR2 YYNGEE. In DNA, the CDR3 is TGTGCCAGCAGCGTAGGGGTAAAACGACAAGAGACCCAGTACTTC. This gives the protein CASSVGVKRQETQYF.

This clone has more than one count but fewer than ten. In nucleotides, the CDR3 is TGCAGCGTTGGGCAGGGGAGAGGGGAGCTGTTTTTT. It encodes CSVGQGRGELFF. V is TRBV29-1 and J is TRBJ2-2; TRBD1 is a possible D gene (6 bases). The CDR3 length is 12 residues. Trimming left V 4 bases short and J 8 bases short, with 11 bases between. Germline assignment: CDR1 SQVTM and CDR2 ANQGSEA.

This clone was picked up a small number of times. V gene TRBV5-1 combines with J gene TRBJ2-1; TRBD1 is a possible D gene (6 bases). The CDR3 is made up of 16 amino acids. CDR1 is SGHRS and CDR2 is YFSETQ in the germline V gene. V lost 4 bases and J lost 7, with 21 bases in between. The CDR3 DNA is TGCGCCAGCAGCGTCCGACAGGAATTGGGGCGAAATGAGCAGTTCTTC. This encodes CASSVRQELGRNEQFF. The variable domain in full, with the rest retrieved from reference TRBV5-1 and TRBJ2-1, is KAGVTQTPRYLIKTRGQQVTLSCSPISGHRSVSWYQQTPGQGLQFLFEYFSETQRNKGNFPGRFSGRQFSNSRSEMNVSTLELGDSALYLCASSVRQELGRNEQFFGPGTRLTVL.

V is TRBV2 and J is TRBJ2-3; D ambiguous. This CDR3 is built from 12 residues. Germline CDR1 SNHLY, CDR2 FYNNEI. Trimming took 4 bases from V and 5 from J, leaving 7 bases between them. The CDR3 loop reads CASSAEGDTQYF. The DNA of the CDR3 is TGTGCCAGCAGTGCGGAAGGAGATACGCAGTATTTT.

In this sample, this clone turned up a few times. The chain uses TRBV7-3 and TRBJ2-2, with 10 bases fitting TRBD1. With 5 bases clipped from V and 6 bases from J, the junction kept 3 bases outside the gene matches. Germline assignment: CDR1 SGHTA and CDR2 FQGTGA. This CDR3 region has 14 residues. The CDR3 here is CASSLGTGAGELFF. CDR3 bases: TGTGCCAGCAGCCTCGGGACAGGGGCCGGGGAGCTGTTTTTT. Looking up the rest from reference TRBV7-3 and TRBJ2-2 gives the full variable domain: GAGVSQTPSNKVTEKGKYVELRCDPISGHTALYWYRQSLGQGPEFLIYFQGTGAADDSGLPNDRFFAVRPEGSVSTLKIQRTERGDSAVYLCASSLGTGAGELFFGEGSRLTVL.

This clone appeared a few times. V usage is TRBV30 and J usage is TRBJ1-5; 7 bases match TRBD1. V lost 1 base, J lost 2 bases, and 2 bases stayed unmatched. Germline CDR1 reads GTSNPN; CDR2 reads SVGIG (reference sequence). This CDR3 comprises 14 residues. In DNA, the CDR3 is TGTGCCTGGAGTGGTCAGGGGGGCAATCAGCCCCAGCATTTT. It is translated as CAWSGQGGNQPQHF. Filled out from reference TRBV30 and TRBJ1-5, the complete variable domain reads SQTIHQWPATLVQPVGSPLSLECTVEGTSNPNLYWYRQAAGRGLQLLFYSVGIGQISSEVPQNLSASRPQDRQFILSSKKLLLSDSGFYLCAWSGQGGNQPQHFGDGTRLSIL.

The chain recombines TRBV29-1 with TRBJ1-2; possibly TRBD1 for D (5 bases). CDR3 size: 12 residues. The V end was cut by 4 bases, the J end by 2 bases, with 8 bases between. The germline gives CDR1 SQVTM, CDR2 ANQGSEA. CDR3 DNA sequence: TGCAGCGTTGGGGCAGGGAACTATGGCTACACCTTC. This codes for CSVGAGNYGYTF.

This clone was seen a handful of times. The chain employs TRBV7-9 and TRBJ2-5; D might be TRBD2 (6 bases). CDR1 SEHNR and CDR2 FQNEAQ come from the germline V gene (reference sequence). The CDR3 is 13 residues long. The V end lost 3 bases, the J end lost 5 bases, and 10 bases lay between the germline ends. This chain's CDR3 is CASSFFAGETQYF. The CDR3 region has the DNA TGTGCCAGCAGCTTCTTCGCGGGGGAGACCCAGTACTTC.

The J gene is TRBJ2-4, the V gene TRBV19; TRBD2 matches 7 bases. The CDR3 is 13 amino acids. The junction had 10 bases not matched to a gene; V was cut back by 6 bases and J by 11 bases. Looked up from germline, CDR1 is LNHDA and CDR2 is SQIVND (reference sequence). The chain's CDR3 is CASRAAGQKVQYF. The CDR3 DNA reads TGTGCCAGTAGAGCAGCGGGGCAGAAGGTTCAGTACTTC.

This clone appeared a few times. The chain employs TRBV7-2 and TRBJ2-3; a possible D gene is TRBD2 (7 bases). CDR1 and CDR2 from the germline V gene are SGHTA and FQGNSA. This CDR3 comprises 16 residues. V was shortened by 6 bases and J by 6 bases, with 22 bases between the two germline ends. The CDR3 DNA reads as TGTGCCAGCAGTAAAGAATCACGGGGGGCCAGGGATACGCAGTATTTT. It translates to CASSKESRGARDTQYF. Using reference TRBV7-2 and TRBJ2-3 for the parts outside the CDR3, the full variable domain is GAGVSQSPSNKVTEKGKDVELRCDPISGHTALYWYRQSLGQGLEFLIYFQGNSAPDKSGLPSDRFSAERTGGSVSTLTIQRTQQEDSAVYLCASSKESRGARDTQYFGPGTRLTVL.

The V and J genes are TRBV29-1 and TRBJ1-1, with a tentative D call TRBD1 (6 bases). The length of the CDR3 is 14 residues. The ends were cut back, 4 bases at V and 3 bases at J, with 15 bases in the middle. Per the germline V gene, CDR1 is SQVTM and CDR2 is ANQGSEA. The CDR3 is CSVGRGARDTEAFF. The CDR3, as DNA: TGCAGCGTTGGTCGGGGGGCAAGGGACACTGAAGCTTTCTTT.

This clone has more than one count but fewer than ten. The genes are TRBV29-1 and TRBJ2-5; TRBD1 is a possible D gene (5 bases). The germline CDR1 and CDR2 sequences are SQVTM and ANQGSEA. The CDR3 spans 15 residues. V lost 4 bases to trimming and J lost 5 bases, with 20 bases between them. The CDR3 nucleotides read TGCAGCGTTGGTTTTGGTATGGGGCCTCGGGAGACCCAGTACTTC. Encoded protein: CSVGFGMGPRETQYF.

J is TRBJ2-7 and V is TRBV27, with D uncertain. V lost 5 bases to trimming and J lost 2 bases, with 4 bases between them. The CDR3 contains 11 residues. Per germline, CDR1 MNHEY and CDR2 SMNVEV (reference sequence). The CDR3 reads CASSNTYEQYV. The CDR3 nucleotides read TGTGCCAGCAGTAACACCTACGAGCAGTACGTC.

The chain combines TRBV15 with TRBJ2-3; a possible D gene is TRBD2 (5 bases). Germline V CDR1 and CDR2: LNHNV, YYDKDF (reference sequence). The length of the CDR3 is 16 residues. V lost 6 bases and J lost 3, with 19 bases in between. Here the CDR3 DNA reads TGTGCCACCAGGGCCGGGCGGGCACTTAGGACAGATACGCAGTATTTT. Its translation is CATRAGRALRTDTQYF. Full variable domain (outside the CDR3, taken from reference TRBV15 and TRBJ2-3): DAMVIQNPRYQVTQFGKPVTLSCSQTLNHNVMYWYQQKSSQAPKLLFHYYDKDFNNEADTPDNFQSRRPNTSFCFLDIRSPGLGDTAMYLCATRAGRALRTDTQYFGPGTRLTVL.

The sample holds a few counts of this clone. The V gene is TRBV7-9, the J gene TRBJ2-1, with 9 bases matching TRBD2. Germline V gene sequence: CDR1 SEHNR, CDR2 FQNEAQ (reference sequence). The length of the CDR3 is 17 residues. The J segment lost 3 bases and the V segment lost 1 base, leaving 7 bases of the junction unmatched. The CDR3 sequence is CASSLGRLAENYNEQFF. The DNA of the CDR3 is TGTGCCAGCAGCTTAGGAAGACTAGCGGAAAACTACAATGAGCAGTTCTTC.

The J gene is TRBJ1-1, the V gene TRBV20-1; no definite D call. The CDR3 consists of 11 residues. Trimming stripped 3 bases from V and 6 bases from J, with 8 bases between. Germline CDR1 reads DFQATT; CDR2 reads SNEGSKA (reference sequence). The CDR3 loop is CSARLAAEAFF. The CDR3 DNA sequence: TGCAGTGCTAGGCTGGCTGCTGAAGCTTTCTTT.

V and J are TRBV30 and TRBJ2-2; D gene uncertain. Germline V gene lookup returns CDR1 GTSNPN and CDR2 SVGIG (reference sequence). The CDR3 is made up of 15 amino acids. Trimming removed 0 bases at V and 1 base at J, with 9 bases between. CDR3 DNA sequence: TGTGCCTGGAGTGTTTTGCGGATGAACACCGGGGAGCTGTTTTTT. It specifies CAWSVLRMNTGELFF.